This passage covers 12 T cell receptor beta chains from one sample sequenced in a study of regulatory T cells in long-lasting Graves disease. The sample's time point: persistent/refractory GD, antithyroid drugs over 5 years with positive TRAb. The TCR library used RNA extracted from PBMCs. For TCR beta, libraries came from iRepertoire HTBI primers and Arm-PCR of CDR3 regions. TCRdb ran MiXCR on the multiplex PCR reads and lists one entry per CDR3 protein. Here the sample spans a few hundred thousand distinct CDR3 sequences, around 22% being singletons. The input for sequencing was peripheral blood mononuclear cells (PBMCs), taken when the disease was refractory, from a patient treated with antithyroid drugs. Receptors originate from a female donor with Graves disease.

This chain connects TRBV3-1 to TRBJ2-7; 10 nucleotides align to TRBD2. V dropped 3 bases and J dropped 3; count of bases not matched to a gene: 2. The germline gives CDR1 LGHDT, CDR2 YNNKEL (reference sequence). The CDR3 loop spans 14 amino acids. The CDR3 loop reads CASSHLAGDYEQYF. The DNA for the CDR3 is TGTGCCAGCAGCCACCTAGCGGGGGACTACGAGCAGTACTTC.

This rearrangement joins TRBV18 to TRBJ2-7; D unclear. The CDR3 has 16 residues. The germline V gene has CDR1 KGHSH and CDR2 LQKENI. Trimming removed 3 bases from V and 5 bases from J, with 20 bases in between. The CDR3 here is CASSPGTRRSGHEQYF. CDR3 DNA: TGTGCCAGCTCACCGGGCACGAGAAGATCGGGTCACGAGCAGTACTTC.

The chain links TRBV7-2 to TRBJ2-7, with TRBD1 matching over 12 bases. This CDR3 comprises 16 residues. Losses at the gene ends were 5 bases for V and 6 bases for J; bases not matched to a gene: 11. CDR1 is SGHTA, CDR2 FQGNSA, per germline. As DNA, the CDR3 is TGTGCCAGCAGCCGTAGCGTCGGGACAGGGGGCGCCGAGCAGTACTTC. Translation: CASSRSVGTGGAEQYF.

This clonotype was observed many times. The chain joins TRBV3-1 to TRBJ1-4, with TRBD1 matching over 9 bases. Trimming removed 4 bases from V and 4 bases from J; junction bases left unmatched: 4. The germline CDR1 and CDR2 sequences are LGHDT and YNNKEL (reference sequence). The CDR3 covers 15 residues. This chain's CDR3 is CASSLGGQGNEKLFF. Here the CDR3 DNA reads TGTGCCAGCAGCCTGGGGGGACAGGGTAATGAAAAACTGTTTTTT. The complete variable domain, with remaining parts taken from reference TRBV3-1 and TRBJ1-4, reads DTAVSQTPKYLVTQMGNDKSIKCEQNLGHDTMYWYKQDSKKFLKIMFSYNNKELIINETVPNRFSPKSPDKAHLNLHINSLELGDSAVYFCASSLGGQGNEKLFFGSGTQLSVL.

Concerning this clonotype itself: This may arise from a read error, as a much more abundant clone is one base away. The J gene is TRBJ2-5, the V gene TRBV10-3; 8 bases align to TRBD2. This CDR3 comprises 13 residues. The germline V gene encodes CDR1 ENHRY and CDR2 SYGVKD. The chain's CDR3 is CAISVLAEEAQYF. CDR3 DNA: TGTGCCATCAGTGTACTAGCGGAAGAGGCCCAGTACTTC.

This clonotype was detected many times. The chain joins TRBV20-1 to TRBJ2-5; 8 nucleotides line up with TRBD1. The CDR3 sequence is 11 residues long. Germline V CDR1 and CDR2: DFQATT, SNEGSKA (reference sequence). With 5 bases clipped from V and 5 bases from J, the junction kept 1 base outside the gene matches. CDR3 sequence reads: CSAYRGETQYF. The CDR3 DNA reads TGCAGTGCTTACAGGGGGGAGACCCAGTACTTC.

As regards this clonotype: The germline gene is not matched at one end of the junction; a read error may be the cause. The chain recombines TRBV2 with TRBJ2-5, with TRBD2 identical over 9 bases. Germline values: CDR1 SNHLY, CDR2 FYNNEI. This CDR3 contains 18 residues. The CDR3: CASSDPGLAGGGQEAQYF. In DNA form, the CDR3 reads TGTGCCAGCAGTGATCCGGGACTGGCGGGAGGGGGTCAAGAGGCCCAGTACTTC.

This clonotype occurred a few times. The rearrangement uses TRBV7-3 and TRBJ2-4, with 7 bases lining up with TRBD2. Germline CDR1 and CDR2: SGHTA and FQGTGA. The junction had 10 bases not matched to a gene; V was cut back by 5 bases and J by 3 bases. CDR3 length: 16 residues. CDR3 nucleotides: TGTGCCAGCAGCCCAACGGGGGGAGGGAGCAAAAACATTCAGTACTTC. As protein: CASSPTGGGSKNIQYF.

Remarks on this clonotype: Possible read error: a much larger clone is one base away. The final CDR3 position lacks the conserved phenylalanine or tryptophan, pointing to a likely read error. The chain employs TRBV7-9 and TRBJ2-7, with a weak D call TRBD2 (6 bases). The V end lost 3 bases, the J end lost 3 bases, and 15 bases lay between the germline ends. CDR1 SEHNR and CDR2 FQNEAQ come from the germline V gene (reference sequence). This CDR3 comprises 15 residues. CDR3 DNA: TGTGCCAGCAGCTTGGCGGGTAGCGGAGACTACGAGCAGTACCTC. This sequence encodes CASSLAGSGDYEQYL.

This clonotype was observed a handful of times. The chain combines TRBV19 with TRBJ2-7, with 9 bases aligning to TRBD2. From germline, CDR1 is LNHDA and CDR2 SQIVND (reference sequence). The CDR3 totals 14 residues. With V trimmed by 6 bases and J by 3 bases, 6 bases remained unmatched. The CDR3 bases are TGTGCCAGTAGATGGGATAGCGGGAGCTACGAGCAGTACTTC. Translation: CASRWDSGSYEQYF.

This clonotype appeared many times. The gene calls are TRBV28 and TRBJ2-7; 7 nucleotides line up with TRBD1. The CDR3 contains 15 residues. CDR1 and CDR2 (germline): MDHEN, SYDVKM. V lost 5 bases and J lost 1; bases outside the gene matches: 8. CDR3 DNA: TGTGCCAGCAGTACCAATAGGGGGCCTTCCTACGAGCAGTACTTC. The encoded protein is CASSTNRGPSYEQYF.

This clonotype has at least ten counts. The chain is built from TRBV2 and TRBJ2-5, with no clear D. The V gene lost 2 bases and the J gene lost 1 base, with 11 bases spanning the gap. The CDR3 spans 15 residues. Per germline, CDR1 SNHLY and CDR2 FYNNEI. Here the CDR3 reads CASSELGRIQETQYF. As DNA, the CDR3 is TGTGCCAGCAGTGAATTAGGGCGGATCCAAGAGACCCAGTACTTC. The entire variable domain, with the rest obtained from reference TRBV2 and TRBJ2-5, is as follows: EPEVTQTPSHQVTQMGQEVILRCVPISNHLYFYWYRQILGQKVEFLVSFYNNEISEKSEIFDDQFSVERPDGSNFTLKIRSTKLEDSAMYFCASSELGRIQETQYFGPGTRLLVL.